These 23 T cell receptor beta chains originate from one sample sequenced in a study of immune evolution from preneoplasia to lung adenocarcinoma. Method: immunoSEQ multiplex PCR; TCRdb's copy keeps in-frame clones and lacks some. The sample consists of roughly 5,200 clones, roughly 77% of them appearing once. Sequenced: FFPE normal lung tissue adjacent to the tumor. The receptors stem from a person aged 50-70 years with lung adenocarcinoma.

The rearrangement joins TRBV6-4 to TRBJ2-3; D perhaps matches TRBD2 (5 bases). The CDR3 totals 15 residues. The V end was cut by 5 bases, the J end by 1 base, with 13 bases between. CDR1 and CDR2 (germline): MRHNA, SNTAGT. Here the CDR3 reads CASSPQSGRTDTQYF. CDR3 nucleotide sequence: TGTGCCAGCAGTCCCCAGAGCGGTCGCACAGATACGCAGTATTTT.

The chain combines TRBV27 with TRBJ2-7, with TRBD2 matching over 7 bases. This CDR3 has 16 amino acids. CDR1 is MNHEY and CDR2 is SMNVEV in the germline V gene (reference sequence). Trimming at V came to 5 bases and at J to 6 bases, leaving 16 bases not matched to a gene. Here the CDR3 DNA reads TGTGCCAGCAGTAACTACCAAGCGGGGAGTATAGGCGAGCAGTACTTC. Its protein is CASSNYQAGSIGEQYF.

The chain has TRBV14 and TRBJ2-7; D may be TRBD1 (5 bases). The CDR3 contains 15 residues. The V gene lost 0 bases and the J gene lost 2 bases, with 11 bases spanning the gap. CDR1 is SGHDN, CDR2 FVKESK, per germline. CDR3 residues: CASSQEVQGPYEQYF. In DNA form, the CDR3 reads TGTGCCAGCAGCCAAGAGGTGCAGGGTCCCTACGAGCAGTACTTC.

V usage is TRBV7-8 and J usage is TRBJ2-7; TRBD2 might be the D (6 bases). Trimming took 4 bases from V and 2 from J, leaving 12 bases between them. This CDR3 has 14 amino acids. Looked up from germline, CDR1 is SGHVS and CDR2 is FQNEAQ. CDR3 protein: CASSSTGGPYEQYF. The DNA for the CDR3 is TGTGCCAGCAGCTCCACCGGGGGTCCCTACGAGCAGTACTTC.

The table lists this clone with a few counts. The V and J genes are TRBV2 and TRBJ2-3; 8 bases are shared with TRBD2. Germline trimming cut 9 bases from V and 4 bases from J; bases unmatched to any gene: 18. The germline V gene encodes CDR1 SNHLY and CDR2 FYNNEI. The length of the CDR3 is 17 residues. CDR3 nucleotide sequence: TGTGCCAGTGCCACCGAAGGACTAGCTATAGGCGCAGATACGCAGTATTTT. Encoded protein: CASATEGLAIGADTQYF.

This clone came up once. This sequence joins TRBV5-1 and TRBJ2-1, with 8 bases that match TRBD2. Unmatched junction bases numbered 5, after V lost 0 bases and J lost 6 bases. Germline V gene lookup returns CDR1 SGHRS and CDR2 YFSETQ. The CDR3 runs to 15 residues. In nucleotides, the CDR3 is TGCGCCAGCAGCTTGGCGGGAGGGACGGGCAATGAGCAGTTCTTC. It is translated as CASSLAGGTGNEQFF.

About this clone itself: The identical CDR3 is also encoded by other nucleotide sequences in the sample. The rearrangement joins TRBV28 to TRBJ1-1; unclear D gene. V shed 5 bases and J shed 10 bases, with 14 bases lying between them. The length of the CDR3 is 12 residues. The germline V gene encodes CDR1 MDHEN and CDR2 SYDVKM. DNA of the CDR3: TGTGCCAGCAGTCCCCCAGATCGGGGAGCTTTCTTT. It translates to CASSPPDRGAFF.

This chain links TRBV2 with TRBJ2-1; 7 bases are shared with TRBD2. The junction had 5 bases not matched to a gene; V was cut back by 5 bases and J by 7 bases. Germline values: CDR1 SNHLY, CDR2 FYNNEI. The CDR3 loop spans 13 amino acids. CDR3 sequence: CASSWDYRNEQFF. CDR3 nucleotide sequence: TGTGCCAGCAGTTGGGACTACAGAAATGAGCAGTTCTTC. The complete variable domain, with remaining parts taken from reference TRBV2 and TRBJ2-1, reads EPEVTQTPSHQVTQMGQEVILRCVPISNHLYFYWYRQILGQKVEFLVSFYNNEISEKSEIFDDQFSVERPDGSNFTLKIRSTKLEDSAMYFCASSWDYRNEQFFGPGTRLTVL.

The V and J genes are TRBV28 and TRBJ2-7; TRBD2 agrees at 8 bases. Looked up from germline, CDR1 is MDHEN and CDR2 is SYDVKM. Germline trimming cut 6 bases from V and 3 bases from J; bases unmatched to any gene: 4. This CDR3 has 13 amino acids. The CDR3 coding sequence is TGTGCCAGCAGCCCTGCGGGAGGCTACGAGCAGTACTTC. Translation gives CASSPAGGYEQYF. The variable domain in full, completed from reference TRBV28 and TRBJ2-7, reads DVKVTQSSRYLVKRTGEKVFLECVQDMDHENMFWYRQDPGLGLRLIYFSYDVKMKEKGDIPEGYSVSREKKERFSLILESASTNQTSMYLCASSPAGGYEQYFGPGTRLTVT.

The chain recombines TRBV28 with TRBJ1-4; possible D gene TRBD1, 6 bases. Trimming shortened V by 4 bases and J by 7 bases, and 16 bases separated the two germline ends. Germline V lookup: CDR1 MDHEN, CDR2 SYDVKM. The CDR3 has 15 amino acids. The CDR3 sequence is CASSSPVGGGEKLFF. The CDR3 nucleotides read TGTGCCAGCAGTTCCCCGGTTGGGGGCGGTGAAAAACTGTTTTTT.

The chain has TRBV18 and TRBJ1-1, with D uncertain. The CDR3 is 13 amino acids. V lost 4 bases and J 0 bases, leaving 6 bases between the germline ends. Per the germline V gene, CDR1 is KGHSH and CDR2 is LQKENI. CDR3 bases: TGTGCCAGCTCACGCACCCTGAACACTGAAGCTTTCTTT. This gives the protein CASSRTLNTEAFF.

The chain has TRBV9 and TRBJ1-2; unclear D gene. The germline gives CDR1 SGDLS, CDR2 YYNGEE. V gave up 4 bases and J gave up 8 bases, with 15 bases separating them. The CDR3 sequence is 13 residues long. CDR3 loop: CASSRTPNTGYTF. As DNA, the CDR3 is TGTGCCAGCAGCCGCACACCTAACACCGGCTACACCTTC.

This chain links TRBV30 with TRBJ2-6, with 7 bases fitting TRBD1. There are 13 residues in the CDR3. The junction had 4 bases not matched to a gene; V was cut back by 7 bases and J by 4 bases. Germline CDR1 reads GTSNPN; CDR2 reads SVGIG (reference sequence). CDR3 amino acids: CASGQAGANVLTF. The CDR3 DNA sequence: TGTGCCTCAGGACAGGCCGGGGCCAACGTCCTGACTTTC.

The rearrangement joins TRBV5-6 to TRBJ2-3, with D maybe TRBD1 (5 bases). Deletions cut 1 base from V and 10 bases from J, with 16 bases between. CDR1 is SGHDT and CDR2 is YYEEEE in the germline V gene. The CDR3 has 14 residues. The CDR3 sequence: CASSLLDSPKSQYF. The CDR3 nucleotides are TGTGCCAGCAGCTTGTTAGACAGCCCCAAATCGCAGTATTTT.

This clone was counted between two and nine times. The V and J genes are TRBV6-4 and TRBJ2-3; D is undetermined. Germline V gene sequence: CDR1 MRHNA, CDR2 SNTAGT. The CDR3 consists of 13 residues. V was pared by 3 bases and J by 0 bases, with 4 bases between. The CDR3 nucleotides read TGTGCCAGCAGTGAGGCTAGCACAGATACGCAGTATTTT. This encodes CASSEASTDTQYF.

The chain has TRBV6-1 and TRBJ1-1, with TRBD1 as a possible D gene (6 bases). Germline values: CDR1 MNHNS, CDR2 SASEGT. V was shortened by 3 bases and J by 3 bases, with 11 bases between the two germline ends. CDR3 length: 14 residues. The CDR3 nucleotides read TGTGCCAGCAGTGACGACGGGGGGCACACTGAAGCTTTCTTT. Its translation is CASSDDGGHTEAFF.

This clone has only a few counts. The chain links TRBV6-1 to TRBJ2-7; the match to TRBD1 covers 11 bases. J was trimmed by 3 bases and V by 1 base; bases with no gene match: 5. CDR1 and CDR2 from the germline V gene are MNHNS and SASEGT. This CDR3 contains 16 residues. The CDR3 bases are TGTGCCAGCAGTGAAGAGACCGGGACAGGGGGCTACGAGCAGTACTTC. Translating gives CASSEETGTGGYEQYF.

The rearrangement joins TRBV2 to TRBJ1-1, with D perhaps matching TRBD1 (5 bases). The CDR3 sequence is 15 residues long. V gave up 5 bases and J gave up 4 bases, with 17 bases separating them. Germline loops: CDR1 SNHLY, CDR2 FYNNEI. CDR3 nucleotides: TGTGCCAGCAGTCGGAACGGGCAGGGTGGCACTGAAGCTTTCTTT. It encodes CASSRNGQGGTEAFF.

The V call is TRBV28, the J call TRBJ2-7; D is ambiguous. V was pared by 6 bases and J by 5 bases, with 17 bases between. CDR3 length: 14 residues. Germline V CDR1 and CDR2: MDHEN, SYDVKM. CDR3 nucleotides: TGTGCCAGCAGATTACCGGGTCAATCCGACGAGCAGTACTTC. Amino acids: CASRLPGQSDEQYF.

The V and J genes are TRBV5-1 and TRBJ2-5; D gene ambiguous. V was pared by 4 bases and J by 2 bases, with 15 bases between. Germline V CDR1 and CDR2: SGHRS, YFSETQ. This CDR3 is built from 15 residues. The CDR3 loop is CASSPTGQPQETQYF. The CDR3 DNA reads as TGCGCCAGCAGCCCAACTGGGCAGCCACAAGAGACCCAGTACTTC.

V and J are TRBV25-1 and TRBJ1-1; the match to TRBD1 covers 7 bases. V dropped 3 bases and J dropped 8; count of bases not matched to a gene: 9. CDR3 length: 14 amino acids. The germline CDR1 and CDR2 sequences are MGHDK and SYGVNS. The CDR3 protein is CASSDLGGAEEAFF. The CDR3 DNA reads TGTGCCAGCAGTGACTTAGGGGGCGCCGAGGAAGCTTTCTTT. Variable domain in full (rest from reference TRBV25-1 and TRBJ1-1): EADIYQTPRYLVIGTGKKITLECSQTMGHDKMYWYQQDPGMELHLIHYSYGVNSTEKGDLSSESTVSRIRTEHFPLTLESARPSHTSQYLCASSDLGGAEEAFFGQGTRLTVV.

The genes are TRBV4-1 and TRBJ1-5; TRBD1 might be the D (6 bases). Deletions cut 3 bases from V and 0 bases from J, with 9 bases between. The CDR3 is made up of 15 amino acids. Germline V CDR1 and CDR2: MGHRA, YSYEKL. The CDR3 coding sequence is TGCGCCAGCAGCCAGACCAGGGGTAGCAATCAGCCCCAGCATTTT. Translating it yields CASSQTRGSNQPQHF.

The rearrangement uses TRBV5-4 and TRBJ2-7; tentatively, D is TRBD2 (6 bases). The CDR3 sequence is 12 residues long. The V end was cut by 3 bases, the J end by 7 bases, with 11 bases between. CDR1 is SGHNT, CDR2 YYREEE, per germline (reference sequence). CDR3 DNA sequence: TGTGCCAGCAGCTCGGATCGGGGGGAGCAGTACTTC. It is translated as CASSSDRGEQYF.